These T cell receptor beta chains were read from a single sample in a study of beta chain features in type 1 diabetes. TCRdb's table, derived via immunoSEQ multiplex PCR, lists solely in-frame clones and lacks some. The repertoire holds roughly 700,000 clones, with around 15% as singletons. The sample consisted of naive CD4+ T cells from blood. All receptors come from a man aged 18 to 29 with type 1 diabetes. CDR3s include the opening cysteine and the closing phenylalanine or tryptophan. The order of the fields is V gene, clone size, J gene, D gene, CDR3 DNA, CDR3 protein. The D gene is left open where the match is weak. Not every row has a clone size; where given, it reads once, few, many or a size class.

TRBV6-6	-	TRBJ1-2	-	TGTGCCAGCAGTGAGAGGACAGAGGGCTACACCTTC	CASSERTEGYTF
TRBV7-9	-	TRBJ2-7	-	TGTGCCAGCAGCCCTACCTACGAGCAGTACTTC	CASSPTYEQYF
TRBV30	-	TRBJ2-5	TRBD1	TGTGCCTGGAGTGTAATGGGACAGGGAGGGGAGACCCAGTACTTC	CAWSVMGQGGETQYF
TRBV28	-	TRBJ2-7	-	TGTGCCAGCAGTCGGACAACAATGGGGGAGCAGTACTTC	CASSRTTMGEQYF
TRBV5-4	-	TRBJ2-2	-	TGTGCCAGCAGCTTGCCGCGGGGCAACACCGGGGAGCTGTTTTTT	CASSLPRGNTGELFF
TRBV30	few	TRBJ1-1	-	TGTGCCTGGACCAGTCGGGGAAAGACTGAAGCTTTCTTT	CAWTSRGKTEAFF
TRBV30	few	TRBJ1-4	-	TGTGCCCTGGAAAGGGGAACTAATGAAAAACTGTTTTTT	CALERGTNEKLFF
TRBV13	-	TRBJ1-5	-	TGTGCCAGCAGCCTCGGGGAGGAAAAGCCCCAGCATTTT	CASSLGEEKPQHF
TRBV2	few	TRBJ2-5	TRBD1	TGTGCCAGCAGTGAAAGGGGGACAGAACAAGAGACCCAGTACTTC	CASSERGTEQETQYF
TRBV11-1	few	TRBJ1-6	TRBD1	TGTGCCAGCAGCTTCAGACAGGGGGATTCACCCCTCCACTTT	CASSFRQGDSPLHF
TRBV7-6	-	TRBJ2-1	TRBD1	TGTGCCAGCAGCTTGGGACAGGGGACCCACAATGAGCAGTTCTTC	CASSLGQGTHNEQFF